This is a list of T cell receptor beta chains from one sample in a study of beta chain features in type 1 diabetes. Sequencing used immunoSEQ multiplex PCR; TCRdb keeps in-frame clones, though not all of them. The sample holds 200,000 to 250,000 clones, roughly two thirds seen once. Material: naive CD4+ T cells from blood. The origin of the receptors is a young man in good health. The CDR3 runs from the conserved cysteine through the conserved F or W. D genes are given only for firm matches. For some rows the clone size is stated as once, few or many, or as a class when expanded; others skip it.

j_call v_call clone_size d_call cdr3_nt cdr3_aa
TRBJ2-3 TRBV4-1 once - TGCGCCAGCAGACATAGCGAAGCAGATACGCAGTATTTT CASRHSEADTQYF
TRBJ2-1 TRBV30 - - TGTGCCTGGAGGTACTACAATGAGCAGTTCTTC CAWRYYNEQFF
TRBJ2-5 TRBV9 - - TGTGCCAGCAAAGTCGGGTGGGAGACCCAGTACTTC CASKVGWETQYF
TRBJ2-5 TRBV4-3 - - TGCGCCAGCAGCCAATCCTGGGCCTGGGGGGAGACCCAGTACTTC CASSQSWAWGETQYF
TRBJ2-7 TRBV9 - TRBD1 TGTGCCAGCAGCGTAGAGCCCGACGAGACAGGGGTTCGCGAGCAGTACTTC CASSVEPDETGVREQYF
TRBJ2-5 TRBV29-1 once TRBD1 TGCAGCGTTGGGACAGGACAAGAGACCCAGTACTTC CSVGTGQETQYF
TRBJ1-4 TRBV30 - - TGTGCCTGGAGCGCCGCCTTGGGAGGTGAAAAACTGTTTTTT CAWSAALGGEKLFF
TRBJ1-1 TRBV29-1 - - TGCAGCGTTTGGTCGGTCAGACTGAACACTGAAGCTTTCTTT CSVWSVRLNTEAFF
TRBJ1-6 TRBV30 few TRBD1 TGTGCCTGGAGTGAACAGACAGGGGGCACACCCCTCCACTTT CAWSEQTGGTPLHF
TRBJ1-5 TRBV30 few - TGTGCCTGGGCCTCCGGGAGGGATCGGCCCCAGCATTTT CAWASGRDRPQHF
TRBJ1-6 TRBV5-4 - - TGTGCCAGCAGCTTGGCCGGGGGAAGGGATTCACCCCTCCACTTT CASSLAGGRDSPLHF
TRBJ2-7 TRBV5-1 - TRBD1 TGCGCCAGCAGCCGGACAGGGGGCCCATACGAGCAGTACTTC CASSRTGGPYEQYF
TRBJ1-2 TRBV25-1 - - TGTGCCAGCAGCTCCAATTCCTATGGCTACACCTTC CASSSNSYGYTF
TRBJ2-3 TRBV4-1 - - TGCGCCAGCAGCCAAGATCACGGCGGTCGTAGGGATACGCAGTATTTT CASSQDHGGRRDTQYF
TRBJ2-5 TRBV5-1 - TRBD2 TGCGCCAGCAGCTTGGTTCCTAGCGGGGCGTACCAAGAGACCCAGTACTTC CASSLVPSGAYQETQYF
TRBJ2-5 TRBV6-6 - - TGTGCCAGCAGTAACCGACCTGTGGAGACCCAGTACTTC CASSNRPVETQYF
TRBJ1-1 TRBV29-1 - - TGCAGCGTTGAGGGTCTTACAGGAGTCACTGAAGCTTTCTTT CSVEGLTGVTEAFF
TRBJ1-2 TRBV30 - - TGTGCCTGGGAGCAGGGGAGCGGGAACTATGGCTACACCTTC CAWEQGSGNYGYTF
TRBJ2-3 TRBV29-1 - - TGCAGCGTTGAGCCTAGCAGCACAGATACGCAGTATTTT CSVEPSSTDTQYF
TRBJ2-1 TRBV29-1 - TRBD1 TGCAGCGTTGAGGGTACAGGGGACAATGAGCAGTTCTTC CSVEGTGDNEQFF
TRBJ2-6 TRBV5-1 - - TGCGCCAGCAGCTTGTCGGGGCGCTCTGGGGCCAACGTCCTGACTTTC CASSLSGRSGANVLTF
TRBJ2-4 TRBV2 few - TGTGCCAGCAACGGGGTACTAGCCAAAAACATTCAGTACTTC CASNGVLAKNIQYF
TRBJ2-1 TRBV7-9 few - TGTGCCAGCAGCTTGGACTCACACTCCGATGAGCAGTTCTTC CASSLDSHSDEQFF
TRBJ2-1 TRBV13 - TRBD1 TGTGCCAGCAGCTCCTTGGACAGGGCCTACAATGAGCAGTTCTTC CASSSLDRAYNEQFF
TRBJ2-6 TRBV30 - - TGTGCCTGGAGTGTAGCTGGGGCCAACGTCCTGACTTTC CAWSVAGANVLTF
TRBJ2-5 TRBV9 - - TGTGCCAGCAGCGTGAACTCCCAAGAGACCCAGTACTTC CASSVNSQETQYF
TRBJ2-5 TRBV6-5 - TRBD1 TGTGCCAGCAGTTGGGACAGGGGGCGAGAGACCCAGTACTTC CASSWDRGRETQYF
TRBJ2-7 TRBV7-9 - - TGTGCCAGCAGCGCCAGGACGGCTCCCCACGAGCAGTACTTC CASSARTAPHEQYF
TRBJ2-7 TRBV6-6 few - TGTGCCAGCAGTTTCCCCTTGGGGGAAGGCTACGAGCAGTACTTC CASSFPLGEGYEQYF
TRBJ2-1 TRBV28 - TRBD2 TGTGCCAGCACGACTAGCGGGAGGAAGGAGCAGTTCTTC CASTTSGRKEQFF
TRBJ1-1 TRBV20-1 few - TGCAGTGCTAGTTTCGGGACTGAAGCTTTCTTT CSASFGTEAFF
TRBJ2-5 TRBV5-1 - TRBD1 TGCGCCAGCAGCTGGAGTACCACAGGGGGCGCGGAGACCCAGTACTTC CASSWSTTGGAETQYF
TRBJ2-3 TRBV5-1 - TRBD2 TGCGCCAGCAGTGGACTAGCTGATCGCACAGATACGCAGTATTTT CASSGLADRTDTQYF
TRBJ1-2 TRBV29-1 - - TGCAGCGCTTCTGACACAAACTATGGCTACACCTTC CSASDTNYGYTF
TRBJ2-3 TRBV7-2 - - TGTGCCAGCAGATCAAGGACAGGCACAGATACGCAGTATTTT CASRSRTGTDTQYF
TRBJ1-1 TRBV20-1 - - TGCAGTGCTAGAGTGGGGGCGTCAGCTTTCTTT CSARVGASAFF
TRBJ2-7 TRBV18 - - TGTGCCAGCTCACAGACTCAAGCGGTCTACGAGCAGTACTTC CASSQTQAVYEQYF
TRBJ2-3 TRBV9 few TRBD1 TGTGCCAGCAGAGCCCAGGACAGGGAAACAGATACGCAGTATTTT CASRAQDRETDTQYF
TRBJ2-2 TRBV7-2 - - TGTGCCAGCAGCTTACGGCAGGGTTGGGAGCTGTTTTTT CASSLRQGWELFF
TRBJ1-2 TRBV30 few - TGTGCCTGGAGTGTAAAGTTAGGCTACACCTTC CAWSVKLGYTF
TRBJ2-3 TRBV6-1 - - TGTGCCAGCAGTCTCTACAGCACAGATACGCAGTATTTT CASSLYSTDTQYF